The text below deals with one T cell receptor (beta chain). Its cognate antigen has yet to be identified. Per-base quality was not reported, and no clone a single base away is much larger than it. Amplification of TCR beta CDR3 regions was carried out from RNA transcripts. The TCR CDR3 was subjected to a first round of RT-PCR using the HTBI primer set and the Qiagen OneStep RT-PCR kit. Libraries were constructed in a second round of multiplex PCR, after which size selection and purification were performed. Paired-end sequencing of the libraries was performed with 100 bp reads on an Illumina HiSeq2000. The authors processed their data as follows. SOAPnuke was used to process the raw data, removing reads that contained adapters or uncalled bases, had a mean Phred below 15, or lacked an exact match to the constant primer or identifier. COPE v1.2.5 was used to merge high-quality paired reads, and clonotypes were defined as unique nucleotide sequences. MiTCR v1.1 was used to align the clonotypes against IMGT TRBV, TRBD and TRBJ reference segments. The analysis included only V-J combinations with a frequency above 0.0001, which together covered around 99% of the repertoires. The TCS score was defined as F50 (clonal expansion) divided by E x V (chaos), with BLOSUM62-based TCRdist calculated between CDR3 peptides within each V-J. Welch's t-statistics and random forest reduced some 510 V-J features to roughly 13, which were used in a naive Bayes classifier (R e1071). Thyroid-blood repertoire similarity was quantified with the Morisita-Horn index. In TCRdb, the public reads were trimmed at Q25 with fastp and aligned with MiXCR, with productive beta chains retained. Every entry covers one CDR3 protein and lists the most common genes and DNA from its rows. The V and J calls shown here were made by TCRdb, not taken from the authors' results. The sample records about 570,000 distinct CDR3 sequences, 46% of which are singletons. Jointly, the top ten make up around a fifth of the sample.

The data derive from a study of T cells in Graves' hyperthyroidism and ophthalmopathy (dated by TCRdb to about 2019). Study-wide context: To identify distinguishing TCR V-J signatures, a discovery cohort of about 100 patients was used, comprising 43 with Graves' ophthalmopathy and some 60 with stable Graves' hyperthyroidism. In addition, the study compared T-cell repertoires in thyroid tissue and in blood from five to seven Graves' hyperthyroidism patients. For training and testing, the 100 or so patients in the discovery cohort were randomly divided in a 7:3 ratio. The paper reports TCR Vbeta CDR3 sequencing of roughly 140 peripheral blood samples: approximately 41 ophthalmopathy, 70 to 85 hyperthyroidism and around 17 progressor patients. Prospective prediction of ophthalmopathy was tested in an independent validation cohort of about 19 hyperthyroidism patients and 15 to 17 patients who later progressed to ophthalmopathy. After sampling, hyperthyroidism patients received methimazole starting at 30 mg daily, and ophthalmopathy patients received high-dose intravenous methylprednisolone. On the study overall, not on this receptor specifically: Ophthalmopathy was separated from stable hyperthyroidism by a 13 V-J signature model, with approximately 85% sensitivity and approximately 81% specificity obtained in cross-validation and 80%/75% obtained in testing. Most expanded thyroid clonotypes (frequency above 0.001) were also detected in blood, suggesting blood repertoires may reflect thyroid immune responses. Sample size was not statistically predetermined, and investigators were not blinded to group allocation. In validation, the model predicted progression to ophthalmopathy a median of about 6.5 months before onset, with roughly 71% sensitivity and roughly 79% specificity.

Exclusion was applied to patients with uncontrolled infections, other autoimmune diseases, pregnancy or lactation. Diagnoses relied on clinical symptoms, serum thyroxine and TRAb, thyroid ultrasound and orbital computed tomography. Trizol reagent was used to extract total RNA, and RNA quality was then checked on an Agilent 2100 Bioanalyzer. The CDR3 runs 13 residues from the cysteine to the phenylalanine. Kept here is only the CDR3 DNA, which spans 39 bases and is read in frame from base 1. V is shortened by 1 base, J by 3 bases, and the region joining them spans 7 bases. CDR1 and CDR2, per the germline V gene (reference sequence), are LNHNV and YYDKDF.

The receptor's source is an adult woman with Graves' disease, either hyperthyroidism or ophthalmopathy (not recorded which). The sample was peripheral blood or thyroid tissue (not recorded which). This chain is built from TRBV15 and TRBJ2-7; the D gene is perhaps TRBD1, from 6 matching bases. The CDR3 protein: CATSRVQGYEQYF. In nucleotides, the sequence is TGTGCCACCAGCAGAGTACAGGGCTACGAGCAGTACTTC.